This is a list of T cell receptor beta chains from one sample in a study of blood T cell repertoires in COVID-19. TCRdb's table, derived via immunoSEQ multiplex PCR, lists solely in-frame clones and lacks some. The sample yields 200,000 or so clones, roughly 85% seen once. Material: peripheral blood. All receptors derive from a man aged 60 to 69 with acute or convalescent COVID-19. Each CDR3 is given with its conserved first and last residue. The order of the fields is J gene, V gene, CDR3 length, clone size, D gene, CDR3 protein, CDR3 DNA. D genes are given only for firm matches. The size field is filled for only some rows; it gives once, few, many or a size class.

J gene: TRBJ2-1; V gene: TRBV7-9; CDR3 length: 16; clone size: .; D gene: TRBD2; CDR3 protein: CASSWRTSGRGDEQFF; CDR3 DNA: TGTGCCAGCAGCTGGAGGACTAGCGGGAGGGGGGATGAGCAGTTCTTC
J gene: TRBJ2-3; V gene: TRBV19; CDR3 length: 15; clone size: .; D gene: TRBD2; CDR3 protein: CASSLTSGRADTQYF; CDR3 DNA: TGTGCCAGTAGTCTGACTAGCGGGAGGGCAGATACGCAGTATTTT
J gene: TRBJ1-1; V gene: TRBV24-1; CDR3 length: 13; clone size: .; D gene: .; CDR3 protein: CATRQTGYAEAFF; CDR3 DNA: TGTGCCACCAGACAAACAGGGTACGCTGAAGCTTTCTTT
J gene: TRBJ1-5; V gene: TRBV6-2/TRBV6-3; CDR3 length: 15; clone size: .; D gene: .; CDR3 protein: CASSYGGRGNQPQHF; CDR3 DNA: TGTGCCAGCAGTTACGGCGGGAGGGGTAATCAGCCCCAGCATTTT
J gene: TRBJ2-7; V gene: TRBV5-1; CDR3 length: 14; clone size: .; D gene: .; CDR3 protein: CASSFERSSYEQYF; CDR3 DNA: TGCGCCAGCAGCTTCGAAAGGAGCTCCTACGAGCAGTACTTC
J gene: TRBJ1-2; V gene: TRBV28; CDR3 length: 19; clone size: .; D gene: TRBD1; CDR3 protein: CASSLPQLLGTVSRAGYTF; CDR3 DNA: TGTGCCAGCAGTTTACCCCAGCTTTTAGGGACAGTAAGCCGGGCTGGCTACACCTTC
J gene: TRBJ2-3; V gene: TRBV6-1; CDR3 length: 12; clone size: few; D gene: .; CDR3 protein: CASSSSGDTQYF; CDR3 DNA: TGTGCCAGCAGTTCGTCGGGAGATACGCAGTATTTT
J gene: TRBJ2-1; V gene: TRBV9; CDR3 length: 13; clone size: .; D gene: .; CDR3 protein: CASSTDYSDEQFF; CDR3 DNA: TGTGCCAGCAGCACAGACTACTCCGATGAGCAGTTCTTC
J gene: TRBJ2-3; V gene: TRBV6-5; CDR3 length: 14; clone size: .; D gene: TRBD2; CDR3 protein: CASTQLAGADTQYF; CDR3 DNA: TGTGCCAGCACCCAACTAGCGGGAGCTGATACGCAGTATTTT
J gene: TRBJ2-7; V gene: TRBV10-3; CDR3 length: 16; clone size: .; D gene: TRBD1; CDR3 protein: CALAPHSTGGQYEQYF; CDR3 DNA: TGTGCCCTTGCGCCCCACTCCACAGGGGGTCAATACGAGCAGTACTTC
J gene: TRBJ1-5; V gene: TRBV2; CDR3 length: 16; clone size: once; D gene: .; CDR3 protein: CASSEAQEGSYQPQHF; CDR3 DNA: TGTGCCAGCAGTGAAGCGCAGGAGGGGAGCTATCAGCCCCAGCATTTT
J gene: TRBJ1-1; V gene: TRBV19; CDR3 length: 17; clone size: .; D gene: TRBD1; CDR3 protein: CASTPRWAGGSNTEAFF; CDR3 DNA: TGTGCCAGTACCCCACGGTGGGCAGGGGGATCCAACACTGAAGCTTTCTTT
J gene: TRBJ1-2; V gene: TRBV14; CDR3 length: 14; clone size: few; D gene: .; CDR3 protein: CASTELGQKTGYTF; CDR3 DNA: TGTGCCAGCACCGAACTGGGACAAAAGACTGGCTACACCTTC
J gene: TRBJ2-1; V gene: TRBV9; CDR3 length: 12; clone size: .; D gene: .; CDR3 protein: CASSVDESPQFF; CDR3 DNA: TGTGCCAGCAGCGTAGACGAGTCCCCGCAGTTCTTC
J gene: TRBJ2-7; V gene: TRBV3-1/TRBV3-2; CDR3 length: 13; clone size: .; D gene: TRBD1; CDR3 protein: CASSISTGREQYF; CDR3 DNA: TGTGCCAGCAGCATATCGACAGGGCGGGAGCAGTACTTC
J gene: TRBJ2-1; V gene: TRBV9; CDR3 length: 16; clone size: .; D gene: TRBD2; CDR3 protein: CASSVGTSGSIGEQFF; CDR3 DNA: TGTGCCAGCAGCGTAGGGACTAGCGGGAGTATAGGTGAGCAGTTCTTC
J gene: TRBJ2-2; V gene: TRBV4-3; CDR3 length: 15; clone size: .; D gene: TRBD2; CDR3 protein: CASGTSGMGTGELFF; CDR3 DNA: TGCGCCAGTGGGACTAGCGGGATGGGTACCGGGGAGCTGTTTTTT
J gene: TRBJ1-3; V gene: TRBV7-8; CDR3 length: 15; clone size: once; D gene: .; CDR3 protein: CASTPGGSKGNTIYF; CDR3 DNA: TGTGCCAGCACCCCGGGGGGATCGAAAGGAAACACCATATATTTT
J gene: TRBJ2-7; V gene: TRBV3-1/TRBV3-2; CDR3 length: 13; clone size: .; D gene: .; CDR3 protein: CASSLGQNYEQYF; CDR3 DNA: TGTGCCAGCAGCCTCGGACAAAACTACGAGCAGTACTTC
J gene: TRBJ1-5; V gene: TRBV28; CDR3 length: 16; clone size: few; D gene: .; CDR3 protein: CASSWGGGYSNQPQHF; CDR3 DNA: TGTGCCAGCAGTTGGGGAGGGGGTTATAGCAATCAGCCCCAGCATTTT
J gene: TRBJ2-6; V gene: TRBV27; CDR3 length: 19; clone size: .; D gene: .; CDR3 protein: CASSQKSGTLVSGANVLTF; CDR3 DNA: TGTGCCAGCAGTCAGAAATCCGGGACACTCGTCTCTGGGGCCAACGTCCTGACTTTC
J gene: TRBJ1-3; V gene: TRBV5-6; CDR3 length: 15; clone size: .; D gene: TRBD1; CDR3 protein: CASSPWDRAGNTIYF; CDR3 DNA: TGTGCCAGCAGCCCGTGGGACAGGGCCGGAAACACCATATATTTT
J gene: TRBJ1-2; V gene: TRBV6-2/TRBV6-3; CDR3 length: 13; clone size: .; D gene: TRBD1; CDR3 protein: CASSSGTDYGYTF; CDR3 DNA: TGTGCCAGCAGTTCCGGGACAGACTATGGCTACACCTTC
J gene: TRBJ2-3; V gene: TRBV7-8; CDR3 length: 12; clone size: .; D gene: .; CDR3 protein: CASSPEFDTQYF; CDR3 DNA: TGTGCCAGCAGCCCGGAGTTCGATACGCAGTATTTT
J gene: TRBJ2-1; V gene: TRBV2; CDR3 length: 16; clone size: .; D gene: TRBD2; CDR3 protein: CASSRLLAGGFSEQFF; CDR3 DNA: TGTGCCAGCAGCCGACTTTTAGCGGGAGGGTTTTCTGAGCAGTTCTTC
J gene: TRBJ1-3; V gene: TRBV5-1; CDR3 length: 15; clone size: .; D gene: TRBD1; CDR3 protein: CASSSGTGDRGTIYF; CDR3 DNA: TGCGCCAGCAGCTCCGGGACAGGGGACCGGGGCACCATATATTTT
J gene: TRBJ1-4; V gene: TRBV5-1; CDR3 length: 16; clone size: .; D gene: TRBD1; CDR3 protein: CASSPGTGVTNEKLFF; CDR3 DNA: TGCGCCAGCAGTCCCGGGACAGGGGTAACTAATGAAAAACTGTTTTTT
J gene: TRBJ2-5; V gene: TRBV5-1; CDR3 length: 15; clone size: .; D gene: TRBD1; CDR3 protein: CASSLVTGEQETQYF; CDR3 DNA: TGCGCCAGCAGCTTGGTTACAGGGGAACAAGAGACCCAGTACTTC
J gene: TRBJ2-2; V gene: TRBV24-1; CDR3 length: 14; clone size: .; D gene: .; CDR3 protein: CATSPRQRTGELFF; CDR3 DNA: TGTGCCACCAGTCCCCGACAGCGCACCGGGGAGCTGTTTTTT
J gene: TRBJ2-1; V gene: TRBV19; CDR3 length: 17; clone size: .; D gene: .; CDR3 protein: CASSRGVGTFSYNEQFF; CDR3 DNA: TGTGCCAGTAGTAGGGGGGTCGGGACTTTCTCCTACAATGAGCAGTTCTTC
J gene: TRBJ2-7; V gene: TRBV19; CDR3 length: 14; clone size: .; D gene: .; CDR3 protein: CASSNRLGGGEQYF; CDR3 DNA: TGTGCCAGTAGTAACCGCCTCGGAGGTGGAGAGCAGTACTTC
J gene: TRBJ1-4; V gene: TRBV7-3; CDR3 length: 15; clone size: .; D gene: .; CDR3 protein: CASSLTGGFGEKLFF; CDR3 DNA: TGTGCCAGCAGCTTAACGGGAGGGTTCGGTGAAAAACTGTTTTTT
J gene: TRBJ1-2; V gene: TRBV30; CDR3 length: 13; clone size: .; D gene: .; CDR3 protein: CALTVGTNYGYTF; CDR3 DNA: TGTGCCTTGACCGTCGGGACTAACTATGGCTACACCTTC
J gene: TRBJ2-2; V gene: TRBV5-1; CDR3 length: 18; clone size: once; D gene: TRBD1; CDR3 protein: CASSLEDRGPTNTGELFF; CDR3 DNA: TGCGCCAGCAGCTTGGAAGACAGGGGTCCTACGAACACCGGGGAGCTGTTTTTT
J gene: TRBJ2-7; V gene: TRBV27; CDR3 length: 15; clone size: few; D gene: TRBD2; CDR3 protein: CASSSRGAGGDEQYF; CDR3 DNA: TGTGCCAGCAGTTCCAGGGGTGCGGGAGGGGACGAGCAGTACTTC
J gene: TRBJ2-4; V gene: TRBV6-2/TRBV6-3; CDR3 length: 15; clone size: .; D gene: .; CDR3 protein: CASSYGGLAKNIQYF; CDR3 DNA: TGTGCCAGCAGTTACGGCGGTCTAGCCAAAAACATTCAGTACTTC
J gene: TRBJ1-1; V gene: TRBV11-1; CDR3 length: 13; clone size: .; D gene: .; CDR3 protein: CASSRLGGAEAFF; CDR3 DNA: TGTGCCAGCAGCCGGCTCGGGGGGGCTGAAGCTTTCTTT
J gene: TRBJ2-3; V gene: TRBV19; CDR3 length: 15; clone size: once; D gene: TRBD1; CDR3 protein: CASRPDRRLTDTQYF; CDR3 DNA: TGTGCCAGTAGACCGGACAGGCGCCTCACAGATACGCAGTATTTT
J gene: TRBJ2-5; V gene: TRBV7-8; CDR3 length: 11; clone size: .; D gene: .; CDR3 protein: CASGRGETQYF; CDR3 DNA: TGTGCCAGCGGCCGCGGAGAGACCCAGTACTTC
J gene: TRBJ2-5; V gene: TRBV10-3; CDR3 length: 16; clone size: once; D gene: .; CDR3 protein: CAISESGKQGGVTQYF; CDR3 DNA: TGTGCCATCAGTGAGTCGGGAAAACAGGGGGGGGTGACCCAGTACTTC
J gene: TRBJ1-2; V gene: TRBV10-3; CDR3 length: 14; clone size: few; D gene: .; CDR3 protein: CAISERQGYYGYTF; CDR3 DNA: TGTGCCATCAGTGAACGGCAGGGCTACTATGGCTACACCTTC
J gene: TRBJ2-7; V gene: TRBV2; CDR3 length: 14; clone size: once; D gene: TRBD2; CDR3 protein: CASREAGGGYEQYF; CDR3 DNA: TGTGCCAGCAGGGAAGCGGGAGGGGGCTACGAGCAGTACTTC
J gene: TRBJ2-2; V gene: TRBV5-1; CDR3 length: 13; clone size: .; D gene: .; CDR3 protein: CASSQDFTGELFF; CDR3 DNA: TGCGCCAGCAGCCAGGACTTCACCGGGGAGCTGTTTTTT
J gene: TRBJ2-1; V gene: TRBV27; CDR3 length: 15; clone size: .; D gene: TRBD2; CDR3 protein: CAALSGSSGNNEQFF; CDR3 DNA: TGTGCCGCCCTTTCGGGGTCCAGCGGGAACAATGAGCAGTTCTTC
J gene: TRBJ2-5; V gene: TRBV5-6; CDR3 length: 16; clone size: .; D gene: .; CDR3 protein: CASRLRSAHGGETQYF; CDR3 DNA: TGTGCCAGCAGGCTACGATCGGCACACGGAGGGGAGACCCAGTACTTC
J gene: TRBJ1-2; V gene: TRBV19; CDR3 length: 15; clone size: .; D gene: .; CDR3 protein: CASRSGERGYYGYTF; CDR3 DNA: TGTGCCAGTAGAAGCGGAGAGCGGGGGTACTATGGCTACACCTTC
J gene: TRBJ2-7; V gene: TRBV11-2; CDR3 length: 16; clone size: .; D gene: .; CDR3 protein: CASSLASSSGSYEQYF; CDR3 DNA: TGTGCCAGCAGCTTAGCTTCTAGCTCGGGCTCCTACGAGCAGTACTTC
J gene: TRBJ2-3; V gene: TRBV11-3; CDR3 length: 15; clone size: .; D gene: TRBD2; CDR3 protein: CASSQSGRPTDTQYF; CDR3 DNA: TGTGCCAGCAGCCAAAGCGGGAGGCCCACAGATACGCAGTATTTT